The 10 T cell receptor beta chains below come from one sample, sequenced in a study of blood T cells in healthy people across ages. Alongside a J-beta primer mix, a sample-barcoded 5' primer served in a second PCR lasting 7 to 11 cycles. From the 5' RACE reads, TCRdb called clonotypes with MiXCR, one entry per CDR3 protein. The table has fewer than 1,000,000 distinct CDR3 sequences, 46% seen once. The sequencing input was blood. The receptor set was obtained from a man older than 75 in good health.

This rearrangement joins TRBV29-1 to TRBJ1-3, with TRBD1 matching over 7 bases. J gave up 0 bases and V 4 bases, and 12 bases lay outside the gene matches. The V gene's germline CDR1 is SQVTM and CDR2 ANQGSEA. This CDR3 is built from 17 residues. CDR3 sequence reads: CSVVKDREMFSGNTIYF. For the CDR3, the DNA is TGCAGCGTTGTCAAAGACAGGGAGATGTTCTCTGGAAACACCATATATTTT.

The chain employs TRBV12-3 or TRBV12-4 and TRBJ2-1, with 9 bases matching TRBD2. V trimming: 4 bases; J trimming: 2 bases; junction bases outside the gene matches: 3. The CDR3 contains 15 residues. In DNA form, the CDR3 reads TGTGCCAGCAGTTCGTCTAGCGGGGCCTACAATGAGCAGTTCTTC. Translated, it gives CASSSSSGAYNEQFF.

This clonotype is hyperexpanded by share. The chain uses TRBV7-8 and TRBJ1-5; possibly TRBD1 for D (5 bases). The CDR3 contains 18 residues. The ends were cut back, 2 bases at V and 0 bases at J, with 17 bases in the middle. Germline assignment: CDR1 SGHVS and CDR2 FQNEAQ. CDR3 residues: CASSLKPWGSNSNQPQHF. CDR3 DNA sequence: TGTGCCAGCAGCTTAAAACCGTGGGGGAGTAATAGCAATCAGCCCCAGCATTTT. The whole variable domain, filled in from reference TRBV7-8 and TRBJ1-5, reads GAGVSQSPRYKVAKRGQDVALRCDPISGHVSLFWYQQALGQGPEFLTYFQNEAQLDKSGLPSDRFFAERPEGSVSTLKIQRTQQEDSAVYLCASSLKPWGSNSNQPQHFGDGTRLSIL.

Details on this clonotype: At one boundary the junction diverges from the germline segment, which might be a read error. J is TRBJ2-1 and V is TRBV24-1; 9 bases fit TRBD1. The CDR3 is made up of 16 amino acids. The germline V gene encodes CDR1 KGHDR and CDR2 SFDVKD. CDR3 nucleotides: TGTGCCGCCAGTGATGGTGGTGGACAGGGGATAAATGAGCAGTTCTTC. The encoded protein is CAASDGGGQGINEQFF.

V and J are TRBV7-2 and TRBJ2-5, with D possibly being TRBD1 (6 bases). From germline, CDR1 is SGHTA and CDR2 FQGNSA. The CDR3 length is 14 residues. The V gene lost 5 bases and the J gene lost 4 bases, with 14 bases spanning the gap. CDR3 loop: CASSQQGWVETQYF. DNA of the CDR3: TGTGCCAGCAGCCAACAGGGCTGGGTAGAGACCCAGTACTTC. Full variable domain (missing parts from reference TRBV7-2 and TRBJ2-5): GAGVSQSPSNKVTEKGKDVELRCDPISGHTALYWYRQSLGQGLEFLIYFQGNSAPDKSGLPSDRFSAERTGGSVSTLTIQRTQQEDSAVYLCASSQQGWVETQYFGPGTRLLVL.

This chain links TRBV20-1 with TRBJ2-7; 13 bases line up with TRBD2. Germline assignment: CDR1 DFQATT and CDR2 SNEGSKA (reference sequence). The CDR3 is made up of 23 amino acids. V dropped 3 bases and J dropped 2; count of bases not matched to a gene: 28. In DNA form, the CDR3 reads TGCAGTGCTAGCCTCCTCGCTGATTCAGGGGCCCCGGGACTAGCGGGAAGACCCTACGAGCAGTACTTC. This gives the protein CSASLLADSGAPGLAGRPYEQYF.

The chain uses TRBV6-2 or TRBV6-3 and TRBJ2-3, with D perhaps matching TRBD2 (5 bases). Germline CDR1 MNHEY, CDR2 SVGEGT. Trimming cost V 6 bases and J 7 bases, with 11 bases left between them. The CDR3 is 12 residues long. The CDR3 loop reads CASSGLLNTQYF. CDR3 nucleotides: TGTGCCAGCAGCGGACTTCTCAATACGCAGTATTTT.

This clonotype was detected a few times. CDR3 protein: CASSLLGVDNEQFF. The CDR3 nucleotides are TGTGCCAGCAGCCTTTTGGGGGTAGACAATGAGCAGTTCTTC. The chain joins TRBV7-2 to TRBJ2-1; D is perhaps TRBD1 or TRBD2 (5 bases each). CDR1 is SGHTA, CDR2 FQGNSA, per germline. The CDR3 covers 14 residues. V dropped 5 bases and J dropped 5 bases, with 13 bases sitting between them.

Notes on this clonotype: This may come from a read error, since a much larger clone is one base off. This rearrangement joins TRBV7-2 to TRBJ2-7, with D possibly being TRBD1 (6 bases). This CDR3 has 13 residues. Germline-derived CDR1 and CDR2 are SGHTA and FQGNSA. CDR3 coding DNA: TGTGCCAGCAGCAGACAGGTCCCCTACGAGCACTACTTC. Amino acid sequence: CASSRQVPYEHYF.

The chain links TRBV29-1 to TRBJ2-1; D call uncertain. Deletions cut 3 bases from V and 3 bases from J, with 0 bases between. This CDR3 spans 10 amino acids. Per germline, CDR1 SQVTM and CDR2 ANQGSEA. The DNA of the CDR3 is TGCAGCGTTGACTACAATGAGCAGTTCTTC. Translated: CSVDYNEQFF.